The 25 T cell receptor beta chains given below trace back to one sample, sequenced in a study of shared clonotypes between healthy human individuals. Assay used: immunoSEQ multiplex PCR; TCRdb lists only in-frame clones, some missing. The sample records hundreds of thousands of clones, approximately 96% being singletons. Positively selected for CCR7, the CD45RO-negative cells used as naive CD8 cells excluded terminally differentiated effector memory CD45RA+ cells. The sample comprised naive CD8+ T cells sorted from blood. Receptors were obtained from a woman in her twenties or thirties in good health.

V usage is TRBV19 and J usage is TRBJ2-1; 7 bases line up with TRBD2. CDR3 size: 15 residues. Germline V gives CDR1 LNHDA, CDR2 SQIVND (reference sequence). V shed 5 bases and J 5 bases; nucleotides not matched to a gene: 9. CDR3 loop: CASSLGLLANNEQFF. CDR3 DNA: TGTGCCAGTAGTTTGGGGTTACTAGCGAACAATGAGCAGTTCTTC. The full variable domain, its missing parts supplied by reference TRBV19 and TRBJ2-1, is DGGITQSPKYLFRKEGQNVTLSCEQNLNHDAMYWYRQDPGQGLRLIYYSQIVNDFQKGDIAEGYSVSREKKESFPLTVTSAQKNPTAFYLCASSLGLLANNEQFFGPGTRLTVL.

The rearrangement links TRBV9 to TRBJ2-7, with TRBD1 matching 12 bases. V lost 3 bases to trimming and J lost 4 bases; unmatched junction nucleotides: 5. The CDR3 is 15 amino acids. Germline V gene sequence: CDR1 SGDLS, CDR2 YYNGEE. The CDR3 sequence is CASSASGQGAYEQYF. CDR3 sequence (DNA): TGTGCCAGCAGCGCCTCGGGACAGGGGGCTTACGAGCAGTACTTC.

DNA for the CDR3: TGTGCCAGTAGTATCCCGCGACAGGGATATGGCTACACCTTC. Amino acid sequence: CASSIPRQGYGYTF. The V gene is TRBV19, the J gene TRBJ1-2, with 7 bases lining up with TRBD1. Germline V gene lookup returns CDR1 LNHDA and CDR2 SQIVND (reference sequence). This CDR3 region has 14 residues. The J segment lost 5 bases and the V segment lost 3 bases, leaving 6 bases of the junction unmatched.

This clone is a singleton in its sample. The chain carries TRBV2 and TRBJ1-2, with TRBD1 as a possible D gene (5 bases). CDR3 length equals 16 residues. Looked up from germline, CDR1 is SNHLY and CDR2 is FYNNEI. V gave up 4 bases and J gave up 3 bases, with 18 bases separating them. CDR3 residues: CASSVGAEAGYYGYTF. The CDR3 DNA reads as TGTGCCAGCAGTGTTGGGGCCGAGGCGGGGTACTATGGCTACACCTTC.

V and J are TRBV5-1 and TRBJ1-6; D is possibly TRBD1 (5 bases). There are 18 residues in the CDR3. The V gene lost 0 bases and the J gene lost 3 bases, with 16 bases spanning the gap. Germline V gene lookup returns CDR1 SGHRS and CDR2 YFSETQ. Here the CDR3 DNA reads TGCGCCAGCAGCTTGGACGGACAAGGCGTGTACTATAATTCACCCCTCCACTTT. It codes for CASSLDGQGVYYNSPLHF.

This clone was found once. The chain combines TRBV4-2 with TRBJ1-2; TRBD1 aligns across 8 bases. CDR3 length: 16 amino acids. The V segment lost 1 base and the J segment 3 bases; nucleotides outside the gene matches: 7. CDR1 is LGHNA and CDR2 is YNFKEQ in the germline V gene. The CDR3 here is CASSQADRVLDYGYTF. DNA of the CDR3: TGTGCCAGCAGCCAAGCGGACAGGGTTCTCGACTATGGCTACACCTTC.

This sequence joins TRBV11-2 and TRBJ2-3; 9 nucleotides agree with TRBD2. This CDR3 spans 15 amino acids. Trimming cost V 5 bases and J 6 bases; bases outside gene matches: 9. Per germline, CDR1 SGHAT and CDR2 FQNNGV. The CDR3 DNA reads TGTGCCAGCAGCGGGTTAGCGGGAGTATCTGATACGCAGTATTTT. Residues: CASSGLAGVSDTQYF.

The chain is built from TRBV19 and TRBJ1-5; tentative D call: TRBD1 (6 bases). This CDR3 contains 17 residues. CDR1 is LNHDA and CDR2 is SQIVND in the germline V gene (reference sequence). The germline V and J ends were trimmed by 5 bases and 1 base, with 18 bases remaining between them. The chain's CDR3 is CASSPSPGHQSNQPQHF. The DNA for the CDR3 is TGTGCCAGTAGTCCGTCCCCGGGACACCAAAGCAATCAGCCCCAGCATTTT.

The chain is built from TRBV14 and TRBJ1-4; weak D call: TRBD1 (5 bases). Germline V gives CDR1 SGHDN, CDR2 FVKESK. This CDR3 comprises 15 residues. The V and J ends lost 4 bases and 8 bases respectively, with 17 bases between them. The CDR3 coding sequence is TGTGCCAGCAGCCCGACCGTGGGGGTACTCGAAAAACTGTTTTTT. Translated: CASSPTVGVLEKLFF.

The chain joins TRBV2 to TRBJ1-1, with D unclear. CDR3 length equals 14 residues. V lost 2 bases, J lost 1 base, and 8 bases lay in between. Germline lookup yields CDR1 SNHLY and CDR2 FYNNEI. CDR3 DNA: TGTGCCAGCAGTGAACAGAGAACGAACACTGAAGCTTTCTTT. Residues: CASSEQRTNTEAFF. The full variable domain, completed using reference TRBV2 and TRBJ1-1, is EPEVTQTPSHQVTQMGQEVILRCVPISNHLYFYWYRQILGQKVEFLVSFYNNEISEKSEIFDDQFSVERPDGSNFTLKIRSTKLEDSAMYFCASSEQRTNTEAFFGQGTRLTVV.

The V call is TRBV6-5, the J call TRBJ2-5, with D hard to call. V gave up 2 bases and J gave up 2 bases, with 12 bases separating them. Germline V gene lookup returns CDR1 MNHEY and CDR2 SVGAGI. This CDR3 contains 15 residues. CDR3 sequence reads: CASSYRMGPQETQYF. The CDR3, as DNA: TGTGCCAGCAGTTACAGGATGGGCCCTCAAGAGACCCAGTACTTC.

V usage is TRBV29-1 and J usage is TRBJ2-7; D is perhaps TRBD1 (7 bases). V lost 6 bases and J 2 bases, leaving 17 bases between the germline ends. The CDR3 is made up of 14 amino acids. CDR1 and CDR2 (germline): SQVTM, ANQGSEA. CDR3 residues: CSVTGEVSPYEQYF. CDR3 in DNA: TGCAGCGTCACAGGGGAGGTTTCCCCCTACGAGCAGTACTTC.

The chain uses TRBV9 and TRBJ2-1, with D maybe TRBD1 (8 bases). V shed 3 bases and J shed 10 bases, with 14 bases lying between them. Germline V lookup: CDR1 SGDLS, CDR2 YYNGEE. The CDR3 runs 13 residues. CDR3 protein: CASSATGGAEQFF. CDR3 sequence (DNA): TGTGCCAGCAGCGCAACAGGGGGGGCAGAGCAGTTCTTC. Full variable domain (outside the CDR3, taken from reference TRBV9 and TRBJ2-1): DSGVTQTPKHLITATGQRVTLRCSPRSGDLSVYWYQQSLDQGLQFLIQYYNGEERAKGNILERFSAQQFPDLHSELNLSSLELGDSALYFCASSATGGAEQFFGPGTRLTVL.

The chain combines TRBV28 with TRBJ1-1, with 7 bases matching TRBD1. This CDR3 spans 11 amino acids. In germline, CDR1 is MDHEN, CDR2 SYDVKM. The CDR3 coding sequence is TGTGCTGCAGGGGGGGTCACTGAAGCTTTCTTT. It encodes CAAGGVTEAFF.

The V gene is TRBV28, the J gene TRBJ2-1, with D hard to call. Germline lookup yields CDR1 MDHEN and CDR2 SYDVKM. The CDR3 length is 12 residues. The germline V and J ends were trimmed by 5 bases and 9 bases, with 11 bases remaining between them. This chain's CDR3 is CASSLQVGEQFF. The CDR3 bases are TGTGCCAGCAGTCTCCAAGTTGGTGAGCAGTTCTTC.

This CDR3 is CASSEGAGWNTGELFF. The CDR3, as DNA: TGTGCCAGCAGTGAAGGAGCGGGCTGGAACACCGGGGAGCTGTTTTTT. The rearrangement links TRBV2 to TRBJ2-2; D is perhaps TRBD2 (6 bases). The CDR3 extends over 16 amino acids. Trimming removed 1 base at V and 1 base at J, with 10 bases between. CDR1 and CDR2 (germline): SNHLY, FYNNEI.

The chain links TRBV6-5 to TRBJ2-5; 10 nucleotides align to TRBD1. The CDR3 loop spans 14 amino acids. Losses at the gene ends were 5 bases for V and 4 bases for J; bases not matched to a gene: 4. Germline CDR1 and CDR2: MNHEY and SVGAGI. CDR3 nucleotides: TGTGCCAGCAGTGACGACAGGGGGCGAGAGACCCAGTACTTC. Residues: CASSDDRGRETQYF.

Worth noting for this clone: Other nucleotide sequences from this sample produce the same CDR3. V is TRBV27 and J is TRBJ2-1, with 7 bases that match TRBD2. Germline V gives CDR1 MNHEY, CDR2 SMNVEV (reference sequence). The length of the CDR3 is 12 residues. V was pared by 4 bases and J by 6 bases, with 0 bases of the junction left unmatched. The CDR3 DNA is TGTGCCAGCAGTTCTAGCGGCAATGAGCAGTTCTTC. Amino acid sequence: CASSSSGNEQFF.

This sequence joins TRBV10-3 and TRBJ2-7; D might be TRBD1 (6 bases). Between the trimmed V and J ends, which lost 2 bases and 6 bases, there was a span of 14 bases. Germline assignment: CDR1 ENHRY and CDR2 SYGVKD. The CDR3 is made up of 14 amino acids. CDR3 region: CAISEPPGRGEQYF. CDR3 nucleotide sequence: TGTGCCATCAGTGAGCCTCCGGGCAGGGGCGAGCAGTACTTC.

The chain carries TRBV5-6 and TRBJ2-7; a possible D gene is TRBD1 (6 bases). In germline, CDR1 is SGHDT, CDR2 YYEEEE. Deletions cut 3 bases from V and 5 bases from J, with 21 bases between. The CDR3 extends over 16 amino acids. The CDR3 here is CASSSSVGTYKDEQYF. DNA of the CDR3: TGTGCCAGCAGCTCAAGCGTCGGGACATATAAAGACGAGCAGTACTTC. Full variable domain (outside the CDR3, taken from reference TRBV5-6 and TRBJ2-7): DAGVTQSPTHLIKTRGQQVTLRCSPKSGHDTVSWYQQALGQGPQFIFQYYEEEERQRGNFPDRFSGHQFPNYSSELNVNALLLGDSALYLCASSSSVGTYKDEQYFGPGTRLTVT.

CDR3 coding DNA: TGTGCCAGCAGTGAATACTCCCTGTCGGGGGAGCAGTTCTTC. Protein product: CASSEYSLSGEQFF. The chain has TRBV2 and TRBJ2-1; possibly TRBD2 for D (5 bases). Trimming removed 2 bases from V and 10 bases from J, with 15 bases in between. The CDR3 is 14 residues long. Looked up from germline, CDR1 is SNHLY and CDR2 is FYNNEI.

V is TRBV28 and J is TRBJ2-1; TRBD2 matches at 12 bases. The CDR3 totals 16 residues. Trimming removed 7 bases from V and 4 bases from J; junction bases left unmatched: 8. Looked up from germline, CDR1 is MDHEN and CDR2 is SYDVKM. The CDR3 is CASTLRGLAGYNEQFF. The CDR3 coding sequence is TGTGCCAGCACCTTACGGGGACTAGCGGGTTACAATGAGCAGTTCTTC.

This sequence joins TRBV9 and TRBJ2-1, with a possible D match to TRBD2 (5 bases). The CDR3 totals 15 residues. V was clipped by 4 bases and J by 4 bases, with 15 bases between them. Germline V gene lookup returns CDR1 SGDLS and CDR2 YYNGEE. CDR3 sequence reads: CASSTLPTGYNEQFF. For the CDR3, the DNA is TGTGCCAGCAGCACACTACCCACGGGGTACAATGAGCAGTTCTTC.

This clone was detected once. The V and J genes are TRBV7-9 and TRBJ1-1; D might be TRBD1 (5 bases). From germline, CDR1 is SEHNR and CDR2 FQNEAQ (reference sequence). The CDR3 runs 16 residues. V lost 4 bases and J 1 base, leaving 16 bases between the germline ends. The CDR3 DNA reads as TGTGCCAGCAGCTCTACCAGGTTCGGGGCGAACACTGAAGCTTTCTTT. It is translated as CASSSTRFGANTEAFF.

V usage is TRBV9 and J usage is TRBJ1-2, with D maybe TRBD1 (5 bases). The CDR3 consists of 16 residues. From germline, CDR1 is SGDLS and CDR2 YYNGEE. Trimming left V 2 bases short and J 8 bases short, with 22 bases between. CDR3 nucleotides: TGTGCCAGCAGCGTCTCCCGCAAGGTCCAGGGTTACGGCTACACCTTC. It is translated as CASSVSRKVQGYGYTF.